This T cell receptor beta chain was recorded in a study of early T cells in non-severe SARS-CoV-2 infection. Across the whole study: Unsorted whole-blood RNA was sequenced in bulk, leaving chains unpaired.

Attachment of unique molecular identifiers to individual cDNA molecules was performed. From the 5' RACE reads, TCRdb called clonotypes with MiXCR, one entry per CDR3 protein. This sample has around 57,000 distinct CDR3 sequences, with approximately 6% found just once. This clonotype was picked up many times. Its matching antigen is unknown. General observations from the study: Lookups in VDJdb leaned toward anti-spike CD8 responses and missed private and CD4 specificities.

The receptor was derived from an adult who was a healthcare worker with PCR-confirmed SARS-CoV-2 infection or an uninfected control (not recorded which). Input material: whole blood.

The CDR3 reads CASSVYRGANTEAFF. Here the CDR3 DNA reads TGTGCCAGCAGCGTGTACAGGGGGGCCAACACTGAAGCTTTCTTT. The chain has TRBV5-4 and TRBJ1-1; TRBD1 matches at 8 bases. Germline V lookup: CDR1 SGHNT, CDR2 YYREEE (reference sequence). J lost 2 bases, V lost 4 bases, and 7 bases had no gene match. CDR3 length: 15 amino acids.